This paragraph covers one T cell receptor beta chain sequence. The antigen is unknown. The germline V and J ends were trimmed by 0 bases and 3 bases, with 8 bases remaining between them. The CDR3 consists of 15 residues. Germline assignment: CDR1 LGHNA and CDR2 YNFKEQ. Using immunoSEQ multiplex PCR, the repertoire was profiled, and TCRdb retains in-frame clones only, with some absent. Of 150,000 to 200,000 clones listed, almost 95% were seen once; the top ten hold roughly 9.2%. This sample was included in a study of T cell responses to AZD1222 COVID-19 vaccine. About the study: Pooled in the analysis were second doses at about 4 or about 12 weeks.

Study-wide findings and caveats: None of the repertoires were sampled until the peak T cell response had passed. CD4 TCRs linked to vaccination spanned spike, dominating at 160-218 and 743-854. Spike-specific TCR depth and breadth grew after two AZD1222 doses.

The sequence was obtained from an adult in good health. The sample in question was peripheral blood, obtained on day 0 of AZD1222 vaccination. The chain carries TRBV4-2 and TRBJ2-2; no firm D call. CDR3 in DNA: TGTGCCAGCAGCCAAGATGCGCGCGACACCGGGGAGCTGTTTTTT. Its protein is CASSQDARDTGELFF.